These 17 T cell receptor beta chains originate from one sample sequenced in a study of beta chain features in type 1 diabetes. The sequenced template was cDNA made from the entire isolated RNA. Method: immunoSEQ multiplex PCR; TCRdb's copy keeps in-frame clones and lacks some. The table includes 900,000 or so clones, about 17% detected once. Sequencing was done on a sample of naive CD4+ T cells from blood. These receptors all come from a woman aged 18-30 years in good health.

The genes are TRBV28 and TRBJ1-5; D ambiguous. V was clipped by 6 bases and J by 4 bases, with 7 bases between them. CDR1 MDHEN and CDR2 SYDVKM come from the germline V gene. The length of the CDR3 is 12 residues. CDR3 nucleotide sequence: TGTGCCAGCAGGAGTGGAAATCAGCCCCAGCATTTT. It specifies CASRSGNQPQHF.

There are a few counts of this clone. The chain has TRBV5-6 and TRBJ2-3; 8 nucleotides agree with TRBD2. The germline V gene encodes CDR1 SGHDT and CDR2 YYEEEE. The CDR3 totals 16 residues. V trimming: 3 bases; J trimming: 5 bases; junction bases outside the gene matches: 11. CDR3 protein: CASSSERETVRDTQYF. As DNA, the CDR3 is TGTGCCAGCAGCTCGGAGCGGGAGACGGTTAGAGATACGCAGTATTTT.

This sequence joins TRBV19 and TRBJ2-2; 10 nucleotides match TRBD1. Germline V CDR1 and CDR2: LNHDA, SQIVND (reference sequence). V trimming: 10 bases; J trimming: 6 bases; junction bases outside the gene matches: 8. This CDR3 is built from 14 residues. CDR3 residues: CATRDRGYSGELFF. The DNA of the CDR3 is TGTGCCACGCGGGACAGGGGTTACTCCGGGGAGCTGTTTTTT.

The V and J genes are TRBV7-2 and TRBJ2-5; unclear D gene. The CDR3 is 10 amino acids. The ends were cut back, 6 bases at V and 5 bases at J, with 4 bases in the middle. Per germline, CDR1 SGHTA and CDR2 FQGNSA. CDR3 DNA sequence: TGTGCCAGCAGTAAGGAGACCCAGTACTTC. Amino acid sequence: CASSKETQYF.

The V gene is TRBV1, the J gene TRBJ2-5. TRBV1 corresponds to a pseudogene. There are 14 residues in the CDR3. The CDR3 DNA reads TGCACCAGCAGCCACGACCCCTACCAAGAGACCCAGTACTTC. This encodes CTSSHDPYQETQYF.

This clone showed up just a few times. The chain is built from TRBV5-6 and TRBJ2-7; D is uncertain. V lost 4 bases and J lost 3, with 8 bases in between. Germline CDR1 and CDR2: SGHDT and YYEEEE. This CDR3 has 12 amino acids. In nucleotides, the CDR3 is TGTGCCAGCAGCAAGATTGACTACGAGCAGTACTTC. This codes for CASSKIDYEQYF.

CDR3 nucleotides: TGTGCCAGCAGTCTCTTGTCTTCCCTTACTAGCACAGATACGCAGTATTTT. Its translation: CASSLLSSLTSTDTQYF. The V and J genes are TRBV28 and TRBJ2-3, with no clear D. This CDR3 is built from 17 residues. Germline-derived CDR1 and CDR2 are MDHEN and SYDVKM. V was trimmed by 5 bases and J by 0 bases, leaving 18 bases between them.

This clone has just a few counts. The chain links TRBV28 to TRBJ1-1; D gene uncertain. CDR1 MDHEN and CDR2 SYDVKM come from the germline V gene. The CDR3 runs 11 residues. V lost 5 bases and J 10 bases, leaving 11 bases between the germline ends. The CDR3 DNA follows: TGTGCCAGCAGTACCGGACGGAGAGCTTTCTTT. Amino acids: CASSTGRRAFF.

This clone occurred once. The same CDR3 is also encoded by other DNA sequences in this sample. J is TRBJ1-3 and V is TRBV6-5, with D possibly TRBD1 on 5 matching bases. The V end was cut by 0 bases, the J end by 1 base, with 7 bases between. The germline CDR1 and CDR2 sequences are MNHEY and SVGAGI. This CDR3 spans 15 amino acids. Written as DNA, the CDR3 is TGTGCCAGCAGTTACTCGGGGGGATCTGGAAACACCATATATTTT. Translation gives CASSYSGGSGNTIYF.

The chain uses TRBV11-2 and TRBJ1-5; 10 bases are a match to TRBD1. Germline-derived CDR1 and CDR2 are SGHAT and FQNNGV. This CDR3 spans 16 amino acids. J gave up 7 bases and V 1 base, and 7 bases lay outside the gene matches. CDR3 loop: CASSLGSGTGAQPQHF. In DNA, the CDR3 is TGTGCCAGCAGCTTAGGTTCTGGGACAGGGGCCCAGCCCCAGCATTTT.

The J gene is TRBJ2-7, the V gene TRBV7-2; 8 bases are shared with TRBD1. CDR3 length: 13 residues. Trimming removed 5 bases from V and 4 bases from J; junction bases left unmatched: 4. Germline CDR1 is SGHTA and CDR2 is FQGNSA. Here the CDR3 DNA reads TGTGCCAGCAGCCTGACAGGGGCGTACGAGCAGTACTTC. Protein sequence: CASSLTGAYEQYF.

This clone has just a few counts. The chain couples TRBV11-2 to TRBJ2-3; 7 bases agree with TRBD2. Germline CDR1 is SGHAT and CDR2 is FQNNGV. The V and J ends lost 3 bases and 2 bases, in that order; junction bases with no gene match: 11. The CDR3 is 17 residues long. The CDR3 spells CASSFSASGSYTDTQYF. CDR3 sequence (DNA): TGTGCCAGCAGCTTTTCGGCTAGCGGAAGCTACACAGATACGCAGTATTTT.

This clone was seen more than once but under ten times. The chain recombines TRBV11-2 with TRBJ2-7; D gene unclear. The CDR3 is 13 residues long. The V gene lost 5 bases and the J gene lost 6 bases, with 14 bases spanning the gap. Germline V gives CDR1 SGHAT, CDR2 FQNNGV. CDR3 residues: CASSPMAGGEQYF. The CDR3 DNA reads as TGTGCCAGCAGCCCCATGGCAGGTGGCGAGCAGTACTTC.

The V call is TRBV29-1, the J call TRBJ1-2, with a weak D call TRBD1 (6 bases). The CDR3 contains 12 residues. V shed 5 bases and J shed 11 bases, with 18 bases lying between them. The V gene's germline CDR1 is SQVTM and CDR2 ANQGSEA. The CDR3 loop reads CSVRGVSGAYTF. DNA of the CDR3: TGCAGCGTTAGAGGTGTCTCGGGGGCGTACACCTTC. Looking up the rest from reference TRBV29-1 and TRBJ1-2 gives the full variable domain: SAVISQKPSRDICQRGTSLTIQCQVDSQVTMMFWYRQQPGQSLTLIATANQGSEATYESGFVIDKFPISRPNLTFSTLTVSNMSPEDSSIYLCSVRGVSGAYTFGSGTRLTVV.

This chain joins TRBV6-6 and TRBJ1-1, with 8 bases lining up with TRBD1. The length of the CDR3 is 14 residues. Per the germline V gene, CDR1 is MNHNY and CDR2 is SVGAGI (reference sequence). Trimming at V came to 6 bases and at J to 2 bases, leaving 5 bases not matched to a gene. The CDR3 spells CASRRTGRNTEAFF. CDR3 nucleotides: TGTGCCAGCAGACGGACAGGGAGAAACACTGAAGCTTTCTTT.

This clone appeared once. V and J are TRBV2 and TRBJ1-3; 8 bases are shared with TRBD1. The CDR3 sequence is 16 residues long. The J segment lost 3 bases and the V segment lost 3 bases, leaving 7 bases of the junction unmatched. Germline CDR1 and CDR2: SNHLY and FYNNEI. The chain's CDR3 is CASSDRGLSNGNTIYF. The DNA for the CDR3 is TGTGCCAGCAGTGACAGGGGGCTGTCTAATGGAAACACCATATATTTT. Full variable domain (rest looked up from reference TRBV2 and TRBJ1-3): EPEVTQTPSHQVTQMGQEVILRCVPISNHLYFYWYRQILGQKVEFLVSFYNNEISEKSEIFDDQFSVERPDGSNFTLKIRSTKLEDSAMYFCASSDRGLSNGNTIYFGEGSWLTVV.

Concerning this clone itself: The junction differs from germline at one of its ends, possibly a read error. The chain recombines TRBV19 with TRBJ2-2; TRBD1 might be the D (5 bases). This CDR3 contains 15 residues. CDR1 LNHDA and CDR2 SQIVND come from the germline V gene (reference sequence). CDR3 region: CASRIGHANTGELFF. The CDR3 nucleotides are TGTGCCAGTAGGATAGGACATGCGAACACCGGGGAGCTGTTTTTT.